Listed here are 32 T cell receptor beta chains from one sample, sequenced in a study of CXCR3-negative and CXCR3-positive naive CD8 T cells. Carrying UMI labels, the TRB cDNA libraries were prepared through 5' RACE. TCRdb re-called the 5' RACE reads and catalogs CDR3 proteins one per entry, DNA excluded. This sample's clone table lists tens of thousands of distinct CDR3 sequences. Sequencing input: naive CXCR3- CD8+ T cells from blood. Subset reported: CD45RO-CCR7+CD27+CD95- naive CD8+ T cells lacking CXCR3 (TNR3-). The receptors shown here come from a human donor in good health. Some clones in this sample may be carry-over from other donors' samples.

This chain uses TRBV5-1 with TRBJ1-2; TCRdb designates TRBD1, a call that cannot be tested without DNA. Germline values: CDR1 SGHRS, CDR2 YFSETQ. This CDR3 has 14 residues. The CDR3 region is CASSDREPSAGYTF.

The V gene is TRBV4-3, the J gene TRBJ2-5; TCRdb reports TRBD1, a call that lacks DNA to check it against. CDR1 is LGHNA, CDR2 YSLEER, per germline. The CDR3 sequence is 15 residues long. This CDR3 is CASSQSVGREETQYF.

The J gene is TRBJ2-1, the V gene TRBV4-3; TCRdb's D call of TRBD1 is untestable without DNA. Germline CDR1 reads LGHNA; CDR2 reads YSLEER. The CDR3 extends over 16 amino acids. This CDR3 reads CASSQVVGTVMSEQFF.

This chain links TRBV29-1 with TRBJ1-2; without DNA, the TCRdb call of TRBD1 cannot be checked. Looked up from germline, CDR1 is SQVTM and CDR2 is ANQGSEA. The CDR3 is 14 amino acids. The CDR3: CSVEAQGWMVGYTF.

This chain connects TRBV7-9 to TRBJ2-6; TCRdb indicates TRBD2, and absent DNA this call remains unverified. Germline-derived CDR1 and CDR2 are SEHNR and FQNEAQ (reference sequence). The CDR3 contains 16 residues. CDR3 sequence: CASSLGGLEGANVLTF.

The rearrangement links TRBV20-1 to TRBJ2-1; TCRdb picks TRBD1, but there is no DNA to check that call. The CDR3 is made up of 13 amino acids. Germline V gene lookup returns CDR1 DFQATT and CDR2 SNEGSKA (reference sequence). CDR3 in amino acids: CSATGTNNNEQFF.

The gene calls are TRBV4-3 and TRBJ1-1. This CDR3 is built from 18 residues. Germline V lookup: CDR1 LGHNA, CDR2 YSLEER. CDR3 sequence: CASSQDSGGAGSGTEAFF.

The chain employs TRBV29-1 and TRBJ2-2; TCRdb selects TRBD1, and the lack of DNA leaves this call unchecked. Germline lookup yields CDR1 SQVTM and CDR2 ANQGSEA. The CDR3 is 13 residues long. The CDR3 region is CSVPQGITGELFF.

The V call is TRBV7-2, the J call TRBJ2-3. This CDR3 has 14 residues. CDR1 is SGHTA, CDR2 FQGNSA, per germline. The CDR3 protein is CASSLEPIGDTQYF.

The chain joins TRBV7-2 to TRBJ1-6; TCRdb selects TRBD1, and the lack of DNA leaves this call unchecked. The CDR3 sequence is 17 residues long. The germline V gene has CDR1 SGHTA and CDR2 FQGNSA. The CDR3 protein is CASSPVTESGYNSPLHF.

This sequence joins TRBV28 and TRBJ2-1; TCRdb proposes TRBD1, but this gene call is untestable without DNA. Germline V gene sequence: CDR1 MDHEN, CDR2 SYDVKM. The CDR3 length is 14 residues. The CDR3 sequence: CASSLPGRYNEQFF.

This chain joins TRBV2 and TRBJ2-5. The germline V gene has CDR1 SNHLY and CDR2 FYNNEI. There are 13 residues in the CDR3. CDR3 loop: CASSELIQETQYF.

The genes are TRBV28 and TRBJ1-2; TCRdb outputs TRBD1, but without DNA this stays unchecked. This CDR3 contains 16 residues. Germline-derived CDR1 and CDR2 are MDHEN and SYDVKM. CDR3 region: CASLGDRIPSNYGYTF.

This chain uses TRBV7-2 with TRBJ2-3; TCRdb's D call of TRBD2 is untestable without DNA. This CDR3 spans 16 amino acids. The germline V gene encodes CDR1 SGHTA and CDR2 FQGNSA. This CDR3 is CASSWERVDLTDTQYF.

The chain joins TRBV29-1 to TRBJ2-7; lacking DNA, the TRBD2 call made by TCRdb goes unchecked. Germline V gives CDR1 SQVTM, CDR2 ANQGSEA. The CDR3 covers 15 residues. CDR3 sequence reads: CSVRSSGNAPYEQYF.

V and J are TRBV25-1 and TRBJ2-3; with no DNA, the TCRdb D assignment of TRBD1 cannot be verified. The CDR3 runs 13 residues. Germline V gene sequence: CDR1 MGHDK, CDR2 SYGVNS. This chain's CDR3 is CASSGAGLGAQYF.

The CDR3 sequence is CSVEKGMNSGYGYTF. V usage is TRBV29-1 and J usage is TRBJ1-2. CDR1 and CDR2 (germline): SQVTM, ANQGSEA. The CDR3 sequence is 15 residues long.

The chain joins TRBV12-3 or TRBV12-4 to TRBJ2-7; TCRdb returns TRBD1, unconfirmable since there is no DNA. The CDR3 spans 14 residues. CDR3 loop: CASSEPGTGREQYF.

The V call is TRBV5-1, the J call TRBJ2-3; TCRdb's D call, TRBD1, is unchecked because there is no DNA. Looked up from germline, CDR1 is SGHRS and CDR2 is YFSETQ. The CDR3 extends over 14 amino acids. CDR3 sequence reads: CASSTGQLQDTQYF.

The chain joins TRBV28 to TRBJ2-5. Looked up from germline, CDR1 is MDHEN and CDR2 is SYDVKM. This CDR3 has 15 amino acids. The CDR3 sequence: CASSLAFVGQETQYF.

The chain is built from TRBV9 and TRBJ2-1; with no DNA, the TCRdb D assignment of TRBD2 cannot be verified. CDR1 and CDR2 (germline): SGDLS, YYNGEE. The CDR3 consists of 16 residues. This chain's CDR3 is CASSVARASGRNEQFF.

V is TRBV7-9 and J is TRBJ2-3. The CDR3 sequence is 12 residues long. The germline gives CDR1 SEHNR, CDR2 FQNEAQ (reference sequence). Here the CDR3 reads CASSLDPPTQYF.

This chain connects TRBV29-1 to TRBJ2-7; TCRdb's D gene call, TRBD1, goes unchecked for lack of DNA. Germline V gene sequence: CDR1 SQVTM, CDR2 ANQGSEA. The CDR3 sequence is 13 residues long. CDR3 in amino acids: CSVEGRGMDEQYF.

The V call is TRBV7-6, the J call TRBJ2-3; absent DNA, TCRdb's TRBD2 call cannot be checked. The CDR3 consists of 14 residues. Germline lookup yields CDR1 SGHVS and CDR2 FNYEAQ. This CDR3 reads CASSKSGGADTQYF.

This sequence joins TRBV28 and TRBJ2-5; there is no DNA to check the TCRdb D call of TRBD1. Germline V gene sequence: CDR1 MDHEN, CDR2 SYDVKM. The CDR3 runs to 15 residues. CDR3 protein: CASSEGPPLQETQYF.

The rearrangement links TRBV6-2 or TRBV6-3 to TRBJ1-5. The CDR3 contains 13 residues. Per the germline V gene, CDR1 is MNHEY and CDR2 is SVGEGT. CDR3 amino acids: CASSDNVNQPQHF.

J is TRBJ2-1 and V is TRBV6-5; TCRdb's D gene call, TRBD2, goes unchecked for lack of DNA. The CDR3 runs to 15 residues. CDR1 is MNHEY and CDR2 is SVGAGI in the germline V gene. The CDR3 spells CASGLAGGNYNEQFF.

This chain connects TRBV29-1 to TRBJ2-7; TCRdb lists TRBD2, though no DNA is available to test this call. The CDR3 extends over 14 amino acids. Germline V gene lookup returns CDR1 SQVTM and CDR2 ANQGSEA. CDR3 region: CSVAGYSSSYERYF.

The chain is built from TRBV27 and TRBJ2-7; the D gene TCRdb calls, TRBD2, cannot be checked with no DNA. Per germline, CDR1 MNHEY and CDR2 SMNVEV (reference sequence). The CDR3 is 15 residues long. CDR3 residues: CASSLYATAGVEQYF.

The chain employs TRBV11-1 and TRBJ2-7. The CDR3 sequence is 14 residues long. Germline V CDR1 and CDR2: SGHAT, FQDESV (reference sequence). The CDR3 reads CASSLVSDSYEQYF.

The J gene is TRBJ1-6, the V gene TRBV5-1; as DNA is missing, the TRBD1 call by TCRdb cannot be tested. CDR3 length: 15 amino acids. Germline V lookup: CDR1 SGHRS, CDR2 YFSETQ. Here the CDR3 reads CASRFKQGTDSPLHF.

The chain employs TRBV29-1 and TRBJ2-7. The CDR3 runs 15 residues. Germline CDR1 SQVTM, CDR2 ANQGSEA. The chain's CDR3 is CSVEDYAGATYEQYF.